Below, 8 T cell receptor beta chains from the same sample are listed, as sequenced in a study of cytomegalovirus exposure and HLA in healthy donors. PCR employed 60 Vbeta and 13 Jbeta primers. Some clones are missing from TCRdb's copy, which holds only in-frame ones; the method was immunoSEQ multiplex PCR. Of 200,000 to 250,000 clones listed, under 80% were seen once; the top ten hold 0.22%. Sequencing was done on a sample of PBMCs. The receptors derive from a girl between 2 and 10 years old in good health and CMV-seronegative.

The chain is built from TRBV28 and TRBJ2-7; 11 nucleotides align to TRBD1. Germline V gene data show CDR1 as MDHEN and CDR2 as SYDVKM. The CDR3 covers 15 residues. V was clipped by 8 bases and J by 5 bases; unmatched bases: 11. The chain's CDR3 is CASPPRRDRGDEQYF. The CDR3 bases are TGTGCCAGCCCCCCACGCCGGGACAGGGGGGACGAGCAGTACTTC.

The chain employs TRBV5-5 and TRBJ2-1; tentatively, D is TRBD1 (6 bases). The CDR3 is 14 amino acids. Trimming cost V 4 bases and J 10 bases, with 18 bases left between them. The V gene's germline CDR1 is SGHKS and CDR2 YYEKEE (reference sequence). The CDR3 here is CASSMTQGIREQFF. CDR3 nucleotide sequence: TGTGCCAGCAGCATGACACAGGGTATAAGGGAGCAGTTCTTC. Filled out from reference TRBV5-5 and TRBJ2-1, the complete variable domain reads DAGVTQSPTHLIKTRGQQVTLRCSPISGHKSVSWYQQVLGQGPQFIFQYYEKEERGRGNFPDRFSARQFPNYSSELNVNALLLGDSALYLCASSMTQGIREQFFGPGTRLTVL.

V gene TRBV2 combines with J gene TRBJ1-1; D gene uncertain. The CDR3 totals 12 residues. CDR1 is SNHLY, CDR2 FYNNEI, per germline. V dropped 7 bases and J dropped 0 bases, with 6 bases sitting between them. CDR3 in amino acids: CASISLNTEAFF. The CDR3 bases are TGTGCCAGCATATCGTTGAACACTGAAGCTTTCTTT. Full variable domain (missing parts from reference TRBV2 and TRBJ1-1): EPEVTQTPSHQVTQMGQEVILRCVPISNHLYFYWYRQILGQKVEFLVSFYNNEISEKSEIFDDQFSVERPDGSNFTLKIRSTKLEDSAMYFCASISLNTEAFFGQGTRLTVV.

V is TRBV5-1 and J is TRBJ2-3; D perhaps matches TRBD2 (5 bases). Germline V gene lookup returns CDR1 SGHRS and CDR2 YFSETQ. The V end lost 4 bases, the J end lost 1 base, and 13 bases lay between the germline ends. The CDR3 is 15 amino acids. The CDR3 is CASSPAGGGTDTQYF. The CDR3 nucleotides are TGCGCCAGCAGCCCCGCGGGTGGGGGCACAGATACGCAGTATTTT. The whole variable domain, remainder taken from reference TRBV5-1 and TRBJ2-3, is KAGVTQTPRYLIKTRGQQVTLSCSPISGHRSVSWYQQTPGQGLQFLFEYFSETQRNKGNFPGRFSGRQFSNSRSEMNVSTLELGDSALYLCASSPAGGGTDTQYFGPGTRLTVL.

The chain is built from TRBV7-3 and TRBJ1-1; D is perhaps TRBD1 (5 bases). This CDR3 region has 14 residues. The germline V and J ends were trimmed by 6 bases and 2 bases, with 13 bases remaining between them. The germline CDR1 and CDR2 sequences are SGHTA and FQGTGA. The CDR3: CASSPQGLNTEAFF. The CDR3 DNA reads TGTGCCAGCAGTCCTCAGGGACTCAACACTGAAGCTTTCTTT.

The chain combines TRBV5-1 with TRBJ1-3; D might be TRBD1 (5 bases). The CDR3 spans 13 residues. Germline CDR1 reads SGHRS; CDR2 reads YFSETQ. V was trimmed by 5 bases and J by 8 bases, leaving 14 bases between them. CDR3 loop: CASSLTGGDTIYF. For the CDR3, the DNA is TGCGCCAGCAGTTTGACCGGGGGAGACACCATATATTTT. Full variable domain (rest looked up from reference TRBV5-1 and TRBJ1-3): KAGVTQTPRYLIKTRGQQVTLSCSPISGHRSVSWYQQTPGQGLQFLFEYFSETQRNKGNFPGRFSGRQFSNSRSEMNVSTLELGDSALYLCASSLTGGDTIYFGEGSWLTVV.

The chain links TRBV5-4 to TRBJ1-1; 8 nucleotides match TRBD1. This CDR3 comprises 11 residues. The V gene's germline CDR1 is SGHNT and CDR2 YYREEE (reference sequence). V dropped 4 bases and J dropped 8; count of bases not matched to a gene: 1. The CDR3 loop is CASSRTGEAFF. The CDR3 coding sequence is TGTGCCAGCAGCAGGACAGGGGAAGCTTTCTTT.

The chain links TRBV13 to TRBJ1-4; D is unclear. CDR3 length: 14 amino acids. V lost 5 bases, J lost 8 bases, and 15 bases lay in between. The germline CDR1 and CDR2 sequences are PRHDT and FYEKMQ (reference sequence). The CDR3, as DNA: TGTGCCAGCAGCCCAAATTACGGGTCGGAAAAACTGTTTTTT. Translating gives CASSPNYGSEKLFF.